One and the same sample provided the 23 T cell receptor beta chains below, sequenced in a study of technical replicates of blood from a handful of donors. Clones were sequenced by immunoSEQ multiplex PCR, and TCRdb holds only the in-frame ones, with some missing. This table holds 95,000 to 100,000 clones, nearly 96% found once. Specimen: T cells isolated from PBMCs. Receptor source: a human donor in good health.

The rearrangement joins TRBV6-5 to TRBJ2-7; TRBD2 matches 8 bases. V dropped 0 bases and J dropped 1; count of bases not matched to a gene: 5. There are 16 residues in the CDR3. Germline CDR1 MNHEY, CDR2 SVGAGI. The CDR3 here is CASSYSRLAISYEQYF. The CDR3 bases are TGTGCCAGCAGTTACTCTCGACTAGCGATATCCTACGAGCAGTACTTC.

This CDR3 is CAISESKGTGTQYF. The DNA for the CDR3 is TGTGCCATCAGTGAGTCGAAAGGGACAGGGACCCAGTACTTC. This chain uses TRBV10-3 with TRBJ2-5, with 8 bases lining up with TRBD1. Germline V CDR1 and CDR2: ENHRY, SYGVKD. Trimming removed 0 bases from V and 7 bases from J; junction bases left unmatched: 4. CDR3 length: 14 amino acids.

The CDR3 spells CASSVAQTNSPLHF. CDR3 DNA: TGTGCCAGCAGCGTAGCACAAACTAATTCACCCCTCCACTTT. This sequence joins TRBV9 and TRBJ1-6, with D unclear. This CDR3 is 14 amino acids long. V lost 0 bases and J lost 6, with 7 bases in between. Per the germline V gene, CDR1 is SGDLS and CDR2 is YYNGEE.

This rearrangement joins TRBV6-6 to TRBJ2-1, with 12 bases fitting TRBD1. J was trimmed by 7 bases and V by 2 bases; bases with no gene match: 6. CDR3 size: 16 residues. CDR1 is MNHNY, CDR2 SVGAGI, per germline (reference sequence). CDR3 in amino acids: CASSYAGQGAENEQFF. In nucleotides, the CDR3 is TGTGCCAGCAGTTACGCGGGACAGGGGGCAGAGAATGAGCAGTTCTTC.

The chain carries TRBV5-4 and TRBJ2-1; 9 nucleotides agree with TRBD2. Unmatched junction bases numbered 8, after V lost 3 bases and J lost 4 bases. The CDR3 covers 16 residues. The germline V gene has CDR1 SGHNT and CDR2 YYREEE (reference sequence). The CDR3 DNA follows: TGTGCCAGCAGCTCAGTAAAACTAGCGGGTTACAATGAGCAGTTCTTC. It specifies CASSSVKLAGYNEQFF.

This clone was seen a single time. The genes are TRBV25-1 and TRBJ2-1; TRBD1 is a possible D gene (5 bases). The CDR3 consists of 13 residues. The V gene lost 6 bases and the J gene lost 7 bases, with 13 bases spanning the gap. Looked up from germline, CDR1 is MGHDK and CDR2 is SYGVNS. The CDR3 sequence is CASSLPRANEQFF. CDR3 DNA: TGTGCCAGCAGCCTCCCCAGGGCGAATGAGCAGTTCTTC.

The chain combines TRBV7-9 with TRBJ2-1; possibly TRBD2 for D (5 bases). CDR1 is SEHNR and CDR2 is FQNEAQ in the germline V gene (reference sequence). CDR3 length equals 13 residues. Trimming left V 7 bases short and J 6 bases short, with 13 bases between. The CDR3 DNA is TGTGCCAGCACCCGGGGAAGTGGCAATGAGCAGTTCTTC. It specifies CASTRGSGNEQFF.

Only one count was recorded for this clone. The J gene is TRBJ1-1, the V gene TRBV19, with 9 positions matching TRBD1. The CDR3 runs 12 residues. The germline CDR1 and CDR2 sequences are LNHDA and SQIVND (reference sequence). The V and J ends lost 6 bases and 8 bases, in that order; junction bases with no gene match: 4. Written as DNA, the CDR3 is TGTGCCAGTAGAACAGGGGGCATCGAAGCTTTCTTT. It specifies CASRTGGIEAFF.

The genes are TRBV4-1 and TRBJ2-7, with D maybe TRBD1 (5 bases). This CDR3 has 14 amino acids. The V end lost 4 bases, the J end lost 6 bases, and 16 bases lay between the germline ends. Germline values: CDR1 MGHRA, CDR2 YSYEKL. The CDR3 bases are TGCGCCAGCAGCCCCGCAGATAAGGGGCTCGAGCAGTACTTC. This translates into CASSPADKGLEQYF.

The gene calls are TRBV5-6 and TRBJ1-6, with no clear D. Germline V gene sequence: CDR1 SGHDT, CDR2 YYEEEE. The CDR3 is 16 residues long. V lost 3 bases and J lost 2, with 12 bases in between. For the CDR3, the DNA is TGTGCCAGCAGCTCCCTAAACACAGCCTATAATTCACCCCTCCACTTT. It specifies CASSSLNTAYNSPLHF.

The chain links TRBV4-1 to TRBJ1-1; a possible D gene is TRBD1 (6 bases). The V and J ends lost 0 bases and 5 bases respectively, with 13 bases between them. The germline V gene has CDR1 MGHRA and CDR2 YSYEKL. The CDR3 extends over 15 amino acids. The CDR3 protein is CASSQERGGRTEAFF. The CDR3 nucleotides are TGCGCCAGCAGCCAAGAAAGGGGGGGGAGAACTGAAGCTTTCTTT.

CDR3 DNA: TGTGCCAGCAGTCTGGGCGGGGTTACATACGAGCAGTACTTC. Translating gives CASSLGGVTYEQYF. This rearrangement joins TRBV27 to TRBJ2-7; D is possibly TRBD2 (6 bases). V dropped 5 bases and J dropped 4 bases, with 15 bases sitting between them. Germline loops: CDR1 MNHEY, CDR2 SMNVEV (reference sequence). The CDR3 runs to 14 residues.

The chain is built from TRBV6-5 and TRBJ1-6, with D maybe TRBD1 (5 bases). The CDR3 extends over 14 amino acids. V shed 2 bases and J shed 9 bases, with 11 bases lying between them. CDR1 and CDR2 from the germline V gene are MNHEY and SVGAGI. The DNA for the CDR3 is TGTGCCAGCAGTTACGCCAGGGATTCTTCACCCCTCCACTTT. Amino acid sequence: CASSYARDSSPLHF.

Comment on this clone: This sample includes further DNA sequences coding for the same CDR3. J is TRBJ2-1 and V is TRBV6-5, with 9 bases that match TRBD2. Germline trimming cut 5 bases from V and 4 bases from J; bases unmatched to any gene: 6. Germline V gene lookup returns CDR1 MNHEY and CDR2 SVGAGI. The CDR3 length is 15 residues. The DNA of the CDR3 is TGTGCCAGCAGTCCGACTAGCGGATTATACAATGAGCAGTTCTTC. It yields the protein CASSPTSGLYNEQFF.

This chain links TRBV5-4 with TRBJ2-5; TRBD2 agrees at 8 bases. V lost 4 bases, J lost 5 bases, and 10 bases stayed unmatched. The CDR3 is 15 residues long. Germline V gives CDR1 SGHNT, CDR2 YYREEE (reference sequence). Written as DNA, the CDR3 is TGTGCCAGCAGCCCCGGACCGGGGGGGGACGAGACCCAGTACTTC. Amino acid sequence: CASSPGPGGDETQYF.

CDR3 loop: CAWARGRETQYF. CDR3 in DNA: TGTGCCTGGGCAAGGGGGCGAGAGACCCAGTACTTC. J is TRBJ2-5 and V is TRBV30; 7 nucleotides line up with TRBD1. CDR3 length: 12 amino acids. V lost 5 bases and J lost 4; bases outside the gene matches: 4. Germline V gives CDR1 GTSNPN, CDR2 SVGIG (reference sequence).

The gene calls are TRBV19 and TRBJ2-7; 7 positions agree with TRBD1. Germline CDR1 reads LNHDA; CDR2 reads SQIVND (reference sequence). J lost 3 bases, V lost 4 bases, and 9 bases had no gene match. The CDR3 totals 15 residues. CDR3 loop: CASSSLGQDLYEQYF. Written as DNA, the CDR3 is TGTGCCAGTAGTAGTCTCGGACAGGACCTCTACGAGCAGTACTTC.

This rearrangement joins TRBV7-6 to TRBJ2-7, with 11 bases that match TRBD2. The CDR3 covers 15 residues. The ends lost 5 bases at V and 7 bases at J; junction bases unmatched: 10. Germline CDR1 SGHVS, CDR2 FNYEAQ. The chain's CDR3 is CASSETSGGGLEQYF. The CDR3 DNA is TGTGCCAGCAGCGAAACTAGCGGGGGAGGTTTAGAGCAGTACTTC.

The chain combines TRBV5-1 with TRBJ2-5; TRBD1 agrees at 11 bases. The V gene's germline CDR1 is SGHRS and CDR2 YFSETQ. This CDR3 region has 15 residues. The trim removed 4 bases at V and 1 base at J, leaving 3 bases unmatched. CDR3 region: CASSPGTGGQETQYF. Here the CDR3 DNA reads TGCGCCAGCAGCCCGGGGACAGGGGGCCAAGAGACCCAGTACTTC.

This chain uses TRBV9 with TRBJ1-2; 7 nucleotides match TRBD1. With 0 bases clipped from V and 8 bases from J, the junction kept 7 bases outside the gene matches. Germline loops: CDR1 SGDLS, CDR2 YYNGEE. CDR3 size: 14 residues. DNA for the CDR3: TGTGCCAGCAGCGTAGACGTCATCAGGGGGGGCTACACCTTC. Its translation: CASSVDVIRGGYTF.

The gene calls are TRBV6-1 and TRBJ2-1, with 11 bases that match TRBD2. Trimming took 7 bases from V and 7 from J; bases not matched to a gene: 3. The CDR3 is 13 residues long. Germline CDR1 is MNHNS and CDR2 is SASEGT. CDR3 DNA: TGTGCCAGCATGCCTAGCGGGAGGAATGAGCAGTTCTTC. Translation: CASMPSGRNEQFF.

The chain is built from TRBV5-1 and TRBJ2-6, with D maybe TRBD1 (5 bases). The germline CDR1 and CDR2 sequences are SGHRS and YFSETQ. Between the trimmed V and J ends, which lost 0 bases and 1 base, there was a span of 8 bases. The CDR3 has 16 residues. The CDR3 region has the DNA TGCGCCAGCAGCTTGGGGAGACAGTCTGGGGCCAACGTCCTGACTTTC. The encoded protein is CASSLGRQSGANVLTF. The variable domain in full, completed from reference TRBV5-1 and TRBJ2-6, reads KAGVTQTPRYLIKTRGQQVTLSCSPISGHRSVSWYQQTPGQGLQFLFEYFSETQRNKGNFPGRFSGRQFSNSRSEMNVSTLELGDSALYLCASSLGRQSGANVLTFGAGSRLTVL.

V and J are TRBV5-5 and TRBJ2-5; maybe TRBD1 (6 bases). The ends were cut back, 4 bases at V and 7 bases at J, with 17 bases in the middle. This CDR3 has 14 residues. The germline V gene encodes CDR1 SGHKS and CDR2 YYEKEE (reference sequence). CDR3 sequence: CASSDPTGPGTQYF. The CDR3 region has the DNA TGTGCCAGCAGCGACCCGACAGGTCCGGGGACCCAGTACTTC.